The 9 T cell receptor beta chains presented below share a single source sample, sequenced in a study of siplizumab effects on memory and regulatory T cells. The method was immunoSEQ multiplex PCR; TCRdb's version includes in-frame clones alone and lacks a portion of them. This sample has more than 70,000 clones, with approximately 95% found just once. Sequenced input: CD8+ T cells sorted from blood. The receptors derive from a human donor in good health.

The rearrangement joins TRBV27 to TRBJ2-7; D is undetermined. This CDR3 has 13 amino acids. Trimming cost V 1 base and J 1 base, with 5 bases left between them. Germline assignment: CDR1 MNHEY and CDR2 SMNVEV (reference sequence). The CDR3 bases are TGTGCCAGCAGTTTATTCGGGTCCTACGAGCAGTACTTC. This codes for CASSLFGSYEQYF.

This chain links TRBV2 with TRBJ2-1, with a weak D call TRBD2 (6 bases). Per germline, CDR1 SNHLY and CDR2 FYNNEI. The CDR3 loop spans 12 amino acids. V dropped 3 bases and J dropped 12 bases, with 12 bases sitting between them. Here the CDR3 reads CASSEWTGVQFF. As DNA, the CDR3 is TGTGCCAGCAGTGAGTGGACGGGAGTGCAGTTCTTC.

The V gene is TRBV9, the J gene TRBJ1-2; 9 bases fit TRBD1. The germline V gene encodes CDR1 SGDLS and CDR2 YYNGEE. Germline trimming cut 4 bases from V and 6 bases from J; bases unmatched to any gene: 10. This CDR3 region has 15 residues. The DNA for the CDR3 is TGTGCCAGCAGCCTCCGGGACAGGGAGCTGGATGGCTACACCTTC. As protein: CASSLRDRELDGYTF.

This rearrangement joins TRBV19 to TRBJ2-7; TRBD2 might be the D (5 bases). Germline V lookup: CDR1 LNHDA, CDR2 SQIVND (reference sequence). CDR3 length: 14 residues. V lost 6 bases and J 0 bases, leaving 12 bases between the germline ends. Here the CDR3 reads CASRLSGNSYEQYF. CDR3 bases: TGTGCCAGTAGGTTGTCGGGGAACTCCTACGAGCAGTACTTC.

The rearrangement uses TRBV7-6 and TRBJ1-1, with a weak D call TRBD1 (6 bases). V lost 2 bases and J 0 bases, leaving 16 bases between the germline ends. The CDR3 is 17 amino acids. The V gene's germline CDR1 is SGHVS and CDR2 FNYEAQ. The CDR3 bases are TGTGCCAGCAGCTTATTTTCCAGGGGATTTATGAACACTGAAGCTTTCTTT. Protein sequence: CASSLFSRGFMNTEAFF.

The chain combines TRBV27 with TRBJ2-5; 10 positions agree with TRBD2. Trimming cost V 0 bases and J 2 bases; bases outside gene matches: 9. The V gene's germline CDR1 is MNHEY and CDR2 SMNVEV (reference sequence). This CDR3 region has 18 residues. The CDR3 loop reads CASSLSSGLAGEQETQYF. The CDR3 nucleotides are TGTGCCAGCAGTTTATCATCGGGGCTAGCGGGAGAGCAAGAGACCCAGTACTTC.

The CDR3 is CASSDPLAGDNEQFF. CDR3 sequence (DNA): TGTGCCAGCAGCGACCCCCTAGCGGGAGACAATGAGCAGTTCTTC. J is TRBJ2-1 and V is TRBV4-2; 10 bases line up with TRBD2. Trimming took 5 bases from V and 5 from J; bases not matched to a gene: 6. The CDR3 loop spans 15 amino acids. The germline V gene encodes CDR1 LGHNA and CDR2 YNFKEQ.

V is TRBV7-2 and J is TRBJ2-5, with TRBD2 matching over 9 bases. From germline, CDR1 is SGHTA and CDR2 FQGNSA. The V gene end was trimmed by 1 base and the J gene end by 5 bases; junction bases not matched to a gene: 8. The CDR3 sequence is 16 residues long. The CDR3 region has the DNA TGTGCCAGCAGCTTAGTAGTAGCGGGAGAGGATGAGACCCAGTACTTC. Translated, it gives CASSLVVAGEDETQYF.

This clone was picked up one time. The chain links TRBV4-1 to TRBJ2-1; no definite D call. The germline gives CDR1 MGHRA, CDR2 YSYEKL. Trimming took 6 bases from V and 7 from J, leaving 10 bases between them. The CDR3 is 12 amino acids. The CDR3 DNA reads TGCGCCAGCAGAGAGGACCGGAATGAGCAGTTCTTC. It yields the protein CASREDRNEQFF.